This record covers a single T cell receptor (beta chain). Its target is unknown. The table came from immunoSEQ multiplex PCR; TCRdb's copy has only in-frame clones and leaves some out. The repertoire holds just over 2,000,000 clones, about 94% seen once, with about 1.1% in the top ten. As defined, naive CD8 cells were CD45RO-negative and positively selected for CCR7, with terminally differentiated effector memory CD45RA+ cells excluded. Donors comprised only Caucasian adults living in Nashville, Tennessee. This record belongs to a study of shared clonotypes between healthy human individuals. General study findings and limits: Unshared clonotypes carried lower generation probabilities than those common to all four donors.

The germline V gene encodes CDR1 MNHEY and CDR2 SMNVEV (reference sequence). CDR3 length: 12 amino acids. The V end lost 5 bases, the J end lost 8 bases, and 12 bases lay between the germline ends. V and J are TRBV27 and TRBJ1-2; D unclear. Material: naive CD8+ T cells sorted from blood. The sequence was obtained from a man younger than 35 in good health. The CDR3 sequence is CASSDPAHGYTF. CDR3 coding DNA: TGTGCCAGCAGTGATCCGGCCCACGGCTACACCTTC.